This TCR beta chain was captured in a study of blood T cell repertoires in COVID-19. About the research overall: The samples span acute and convalescent COVID-19 from the United States, Italy and Spain.

From germline, CDR1 is SEHNR and CDR2 FQNEAQ (reference sequence). CDR3 size: 12 residues. V lost 6 bases, J lost 6 bases, and 11 bases lay in between. Seattle researchers signed up patients amid active infection and tracked them longitudinally. Authors' methods: Reference gene primer amplification in the assay estimated nucleated cell counts. TCRdb's copy holds only in-frame clones and misses some; the assay was immunoSEQ multiplex PCR. That table supplies the V and J calls and clone size; D and trimming were determined from the DNA. The data contain 200,000 to 250,000 clones, about four fifths of them singletons.

The sample consisted of peripheral blood. The chain joins TRBV7-9 to TRBJ1-2, with D perhaps matching TRBD1 (6 bases). The sequence was obtained from a woman of 80 years or more with COVID-19, enrolled during active disease. CDR3 sequence reads: CASSSDSNGYTF. CDR3 nucleotides: TGTGCCAGCAGTTCGGACAGCAATGGCTACACCTTC.